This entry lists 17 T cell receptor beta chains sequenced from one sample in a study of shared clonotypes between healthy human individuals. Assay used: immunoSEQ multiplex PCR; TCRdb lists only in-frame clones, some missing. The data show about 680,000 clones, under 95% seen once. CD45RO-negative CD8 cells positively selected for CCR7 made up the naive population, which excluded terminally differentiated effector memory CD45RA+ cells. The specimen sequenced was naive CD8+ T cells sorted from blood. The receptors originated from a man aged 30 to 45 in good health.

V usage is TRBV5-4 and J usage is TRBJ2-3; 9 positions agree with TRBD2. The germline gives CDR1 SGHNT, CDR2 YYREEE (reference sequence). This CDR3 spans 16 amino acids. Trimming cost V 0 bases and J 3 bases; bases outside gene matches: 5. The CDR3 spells CASSLGASGTTDTQYF. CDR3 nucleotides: TGTGCCAGCAGCTTGGGGGCTAGCGGGACAACAGATACGCAGTATTTT.

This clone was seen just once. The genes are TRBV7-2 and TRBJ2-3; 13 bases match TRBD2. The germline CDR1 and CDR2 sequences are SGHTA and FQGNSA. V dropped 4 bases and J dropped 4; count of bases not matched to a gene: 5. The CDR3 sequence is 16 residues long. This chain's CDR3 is CASSSRTSGSPDTQYF. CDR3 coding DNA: TGTGCCAGCAGCTCTAGGACTAGCGGGAGCCCAGATACGCAGTATTTT.

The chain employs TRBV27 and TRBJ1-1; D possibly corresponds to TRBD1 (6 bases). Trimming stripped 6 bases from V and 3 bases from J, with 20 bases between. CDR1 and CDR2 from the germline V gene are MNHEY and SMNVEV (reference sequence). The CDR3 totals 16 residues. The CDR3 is CASRPLKGGAHTEAFF. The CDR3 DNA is TGTGCCAGCAGGCCGCTAAAGGGGGGGGCGCACACTGAAGCTTTCTTT.

The CDR3 region is CASSTTGTGIYEQFF. The CDR3 bases are TGTGCCAGCAGCACTACCGGGACAGGTATCTATGAGCAGTTCTTC. The chain carries TRBV7-2 and TRBJ2-1; 8 nucleotides agree with TRBD1. The germline CDR1 and CDR2 sequences are SGHTA and FQGNSA. Trimming took 5 bases from V and 8 from J; bases not matched to a gene: 11. The CDR3 has 15 residues. The full variable domain, with the rest looked up from reference TRBV7-2 and TRBJ2-1, is GAGVSQSPSNKVTEKGKDVELRCDPISGHTALYWYRQSLGQGLEFLIYFQGNSAPDKSGLPSDRFSAERTGGSVSTLTIQRTQQEDSAVYLCASSTTGTGIYEQFFGPGTRLTVL.

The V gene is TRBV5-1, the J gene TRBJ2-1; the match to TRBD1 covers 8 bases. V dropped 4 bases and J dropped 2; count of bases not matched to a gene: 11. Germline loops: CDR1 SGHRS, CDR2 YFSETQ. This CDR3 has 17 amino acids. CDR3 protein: CASSPDIRQGPYNEQFF. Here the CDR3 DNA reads TGCGCCAGCAGCCCAGATATCCGACAGGGGCCCTACAATGAGCAGTTCTTC.

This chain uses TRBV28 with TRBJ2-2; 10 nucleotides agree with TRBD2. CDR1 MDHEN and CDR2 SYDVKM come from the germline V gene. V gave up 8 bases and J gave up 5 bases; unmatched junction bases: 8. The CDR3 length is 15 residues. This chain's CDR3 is CASLSGRAVTGELFF. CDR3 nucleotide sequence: TGTGCCAGCCTAAGCGGGAGGGCGGTTACCGGGGAGCTGTTTTTT. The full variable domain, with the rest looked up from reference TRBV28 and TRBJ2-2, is DVKVTQSSRYLVKRTGEKVFLECVQDMDHENMFWYRQDPGLGLRLIYFSYDVKMKEKGDIPEGYSVSREKKERFSLILESASTNQTSMYLCASLSGRAVTGELFFGEGSRLTVL.

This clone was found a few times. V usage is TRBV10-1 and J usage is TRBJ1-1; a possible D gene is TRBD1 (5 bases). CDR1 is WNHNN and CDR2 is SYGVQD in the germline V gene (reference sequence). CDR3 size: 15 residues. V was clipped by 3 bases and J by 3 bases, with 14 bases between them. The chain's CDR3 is CASSDIRGTHTEAFF. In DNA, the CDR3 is TGCGCCAGCAGTGACATACGCGGGACTCACACTGAAGCTTTCTTT.

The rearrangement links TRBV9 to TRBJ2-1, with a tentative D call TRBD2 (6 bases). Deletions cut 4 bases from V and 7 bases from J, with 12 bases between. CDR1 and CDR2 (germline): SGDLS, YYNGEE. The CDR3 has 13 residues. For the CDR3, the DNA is TGTGCCAGCAGCCCGATCGCGGGGAATGAGCAGTTCTTC. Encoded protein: CASSPIAGNEQFF.

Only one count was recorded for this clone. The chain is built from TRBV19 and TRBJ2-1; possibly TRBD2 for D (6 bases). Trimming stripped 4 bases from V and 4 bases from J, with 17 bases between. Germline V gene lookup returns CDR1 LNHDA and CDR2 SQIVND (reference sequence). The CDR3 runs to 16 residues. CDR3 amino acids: CASSTYFEEGYNEQFF. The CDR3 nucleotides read TGTGCCAGTAGTACCTATTTCGAGGAGGGGTACAATGAGCAGTTCTTC.

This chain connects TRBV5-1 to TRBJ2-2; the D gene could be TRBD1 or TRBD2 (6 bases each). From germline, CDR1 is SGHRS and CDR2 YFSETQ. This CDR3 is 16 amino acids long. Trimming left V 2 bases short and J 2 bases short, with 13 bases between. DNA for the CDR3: TGCGCCAGCAGCTTCCGGGCGGGACATAACACCGGGGAGCTGTTTTTT. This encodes CASSFRAGHNTGELFF.

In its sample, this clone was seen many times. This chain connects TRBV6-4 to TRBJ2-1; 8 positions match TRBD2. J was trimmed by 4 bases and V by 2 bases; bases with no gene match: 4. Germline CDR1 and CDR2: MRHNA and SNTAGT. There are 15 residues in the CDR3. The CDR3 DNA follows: TGTGCCAGCAGTGACGCGAGCGGGAGTTACAATGAGCAGTTCTTC. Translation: CASSDASGSYNEQFF.

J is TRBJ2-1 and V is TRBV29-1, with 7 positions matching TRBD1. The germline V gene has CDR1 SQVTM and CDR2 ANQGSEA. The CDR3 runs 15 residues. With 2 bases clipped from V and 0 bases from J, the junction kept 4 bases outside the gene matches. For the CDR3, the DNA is TGCAGCGTTGAAACAGGGGAAAACTCCTACAATGAGCAGTTCTTC. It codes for CSVETGENSYNEQFF.

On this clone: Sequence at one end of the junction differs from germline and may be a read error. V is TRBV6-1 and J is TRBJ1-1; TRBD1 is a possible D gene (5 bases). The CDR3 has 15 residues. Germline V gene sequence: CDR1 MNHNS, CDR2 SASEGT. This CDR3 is CASTEPTALNTEAFF. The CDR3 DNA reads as TGTGCCAGCACTGAACCGACAGCCTTGAACACTGAAGCTTTCTTT.

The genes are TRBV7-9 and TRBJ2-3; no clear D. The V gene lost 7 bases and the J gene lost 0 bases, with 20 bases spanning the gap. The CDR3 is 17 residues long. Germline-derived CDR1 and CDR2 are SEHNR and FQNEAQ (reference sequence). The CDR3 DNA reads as TGTGCCAGCACCCCCCCCTCCCCGGCGGTCAGCACAGATACGCAGTATTTT. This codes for CASTPPSPAVSTDTQYF.

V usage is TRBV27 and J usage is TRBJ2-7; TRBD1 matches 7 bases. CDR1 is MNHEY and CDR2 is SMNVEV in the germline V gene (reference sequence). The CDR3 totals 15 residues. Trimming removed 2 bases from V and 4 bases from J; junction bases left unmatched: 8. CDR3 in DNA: TGTGCCAGCAGTTTAACTCCGAACAGGGGTTACGAGCAGTACTTC. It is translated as CASSLTPNRGYEQYF.

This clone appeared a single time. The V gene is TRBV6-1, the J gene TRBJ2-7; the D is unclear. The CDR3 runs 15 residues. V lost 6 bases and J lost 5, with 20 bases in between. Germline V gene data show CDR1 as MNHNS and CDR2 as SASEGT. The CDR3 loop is CASRVGPFSRDEQYF. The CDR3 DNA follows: TGTGCCAGCAGAGTAGGGCCCTTCTCCCGAGACGAGCAGTACTTC.

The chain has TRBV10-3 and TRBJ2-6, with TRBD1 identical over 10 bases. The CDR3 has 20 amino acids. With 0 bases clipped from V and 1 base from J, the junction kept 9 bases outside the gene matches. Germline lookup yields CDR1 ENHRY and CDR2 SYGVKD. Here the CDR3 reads CAISESGRDRGTSGANVLTF. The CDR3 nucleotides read TGTGCCATCAGTGAGTCCGGTAGGGACAGGGGCACATCTGGGGCCAACGTCCTGACTTTC.